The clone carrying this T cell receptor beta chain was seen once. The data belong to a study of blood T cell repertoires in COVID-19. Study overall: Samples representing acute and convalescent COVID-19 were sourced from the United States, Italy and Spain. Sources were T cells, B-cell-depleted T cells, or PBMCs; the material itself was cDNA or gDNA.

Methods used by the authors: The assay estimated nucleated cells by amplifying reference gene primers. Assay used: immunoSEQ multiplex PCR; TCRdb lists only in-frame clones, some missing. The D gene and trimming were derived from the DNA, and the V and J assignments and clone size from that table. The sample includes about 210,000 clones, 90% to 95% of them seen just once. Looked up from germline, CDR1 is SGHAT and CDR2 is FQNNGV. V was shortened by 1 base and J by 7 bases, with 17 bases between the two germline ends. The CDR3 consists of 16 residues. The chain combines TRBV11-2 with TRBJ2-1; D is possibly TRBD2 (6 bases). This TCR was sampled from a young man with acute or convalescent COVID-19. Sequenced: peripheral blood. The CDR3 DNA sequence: TGTGCCAGCAGCTTAGGACATCGGGTTAGCGGTAATGAGCAGTTCTTC. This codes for CASSLGHRVSGNEQFF.